The TCR beta chain under discussion was sequenced for a study of OX40 agonist ivuxolimab in advanced cancers. Profiled with immunoSEQ multiplex PCR; TCRdb holds only in-frame clones, not every one. The sample has more than 45,000 clones; over 90% are singletons. As for this clone: Its antigen is unidentified.

The study's findings and limits: Some patients who did not respond also had low normalized T-cell clonal expansion.

This CDR3 is 14 amino acids long. V was shortened by 6 bases and J by 6 bases, with 12 bases between the two germline ends. CDR1 and CDR2 (germline): SEHNR, FQNEAQ (reference sequence). The chain combines TRBV7-9 with TRBJ1-6, with a possible D match to TRBD1 (5 bases). The receptor was isolated from an adult with an advanced solid tumor such as melanoma, head and neck, liver or kidney cancer. The sample consisted of CD4+ or CD8+ T cells sorted from blood, taken in a trial of the OX40 agonist ivuxolimab. The CDR3 DNA follows: TGTGCCAGCAGTCCCAGGAGGGGTAATTCACCCCTCCACTTT. Amino acids: CASSPRRGNSPLHF.